The T cell receptor beta chain under discussion was sequenced for a study of cytomegalovirus exposure and HLA in healthy donors. TCRdb's copy holds only in-frame clones and misses some; the assay was immunoSEQ multiplex PCR. The sample shows about 120,000 clones, about nine tenths of them seen only once. CDR3 length: 15 residues. Per germline, CDR1 SNHLY and CDR2 FYNNEI. This chain connects TRBV2 to TRBJ2-5; D may be TRBD2 (6 bases). The J call may be mistaken, given a closer DNA end match to TRBJ2-7. The receptor comes from a woman aged 18-35 years in good health and CMV-seronegative. The sequencing input was PBMCs. CDR3 residues: CASSGARLGTYEQYF. CDR3 coding DNA: TGTGCCAGCAGTGGAGCGAGACTAGGAACCTACGAGCAGTACTTC.